This passage covers 3 T cell receptor beta chains from one sample sequenced in a study of radiation and T cells in renal cell carcinoma. Documented time point: blood 4 weeks post-SBRT, at nephrectomy. Treatment given: 15 Gy SBRT to primary tumor, nephrectomy 4 weeks later. TCRdb's table, derived via immunoSEQ multiplex PCR, lists solely in-frame clones and lacks some. Of 150,000 to 200,000 clones detected, roughly nine tenths appear once; the ten largest clones hold roughly 12%. The sample here was blood, taken from a patient whose treatment included radiotherapy and nephrectomy. Source of these receptors: a woman aged 50 to 60 with renal cell carcinoma.

This clone was counted a few times. The V and J genes are TRBV6-5 and TRBJ1-1; possibly TRBD1 for D (5 bases). This CDR3 is built from 11 residues. Germline CDR1 is MNHEY and CDR2 is SVGAGI. V lost 5 bases and J lost 13, with 14 bases in between. CDR3 amino acids: CASSPGTIVFF. In DNA, the CDR3 is TGTGCCAGCAGTCCTGGGACTATCGTTTTCTTT.

V is TRBV19 and J is TRBJ2-7; D is ambiguous. With 3 bases removed from V and 4 bases from J, the gap between germline ends came to 16 bases. Germline CDR1 and CDR2: LNHDA and SQIVND (reference sequence). The CDR3 extends over 15 amino acids. The CDR3 bases are TGTGCCAGTAGTATTGATCCCTCGCGGCCTTACGAGCAGTACTTC. Protein: CASSIDPSRPYEQYF. The whole variable domain, filled in from reference TRBV19 and TRBJ2-7, reads DGGITQSPKYLFRKEGQNVTLSCEQNLNHDAMYWYRQDPGQGLRLIYYSQIVNDFQKGDIAEGYSVSREKKESFPLTVTSAQKNPTAFYLCASSIDPSRPYEQYFGPGTRLTVT.

The chain uses TRBV20-1 and TRBJ1-2; D is unclear. With 0 bases removed from V and 6 bases from J, the gap between germline ends came to 5 bases. Germline V gene data show CDR1 as DFQATT and CDR2 as SNEGSKA (reference sequence). The CDR3 covers 11 residues. The CDR3 here is CSARDLHGYTF. The CDR3 coding sequence is TGCAGTGCTAGAGATCTCCATGGCTACACCTTC.